This record covers a single T cell receptor beta chain. What it binds is not known. The sample is drawn from a study of shared clonotypes between healthy human individuals. Background on the study: Donor composition was a couple of women and three men, aged 18 to 49. Per-donor plates numbered three CD4 naive, three CD4 memory, two CD8 naive and one CD8 memory.

Assay: immunoSEQ multiplex PCR; the TCRdb copy retains only in-frame clones and omits some. This table holds over a million clones, approximately 96% found once. Study results and limitations: Naive subsets tended to show greater estimated richness than memory subsets.

CDR3 length: 15 residues. Germline CDR1 is SQVTM and CDR2 is ANQGSEA. The V segment lost 6 bases and the J segment 0 bases; nucleotides outside the gene matches: 10. Sequenced sample: naive CD4+ T cells sorted from blood. Subset given: CD45RA+ positively selected. This TCR derives from a man aged 25 to 45 in good health. The rearrangement links TRBV29-1 to TRBJ2-7; TRBD2 matches at 8 bases. This CDR3 reads CSVRLASRSSYEQYF. The CDR3 region has the DNA TGCAGCGTCAGACTAGCGTCGAGGAGCTCCTACGAGCAGTACTTC.